Below, 4 T cell receptor beta chains from the same sample are listed, as sequenced in a study of response to subunit inactivated influenza vaccine (dated by TCRdb to the late 2010s). The library was made by RT-PCR. Sequenced using an Illumina HiSeq 2500. Starting from the raw public reads, TCRdb applied fastp trimming at Q25, assembled clones with MiXCR and retained in-frame beta chains. Duplicate CDR3 protein sequences are folded into a single record with the most common DNA and genes. The sample table contains over 650,000 distinct CDR3 sequences; only one count was recorded for roughly 20% of them. The ten most abundant clones make up 11% of the sample. Sequencing was performed on PBMCs from blood, taken more than 4 days after vaccination. Receptor source: a man between 45 and 60 years old who received an inactivated influenza vaccine. Donor details come from another sample of the same person, matched by shared clones.

The chain employs TRBV20-1 and TRBJ2-4; D ambiguous. Trimming left V 7 bases short and J 0 bases short, with 7 bases between. The CDR3 spans 12 residues. CDR1 is DFQATT, CDR2 SNEGSKA, per germline (reference sequence). Here the CDR3 reads CSGALAKNIQYF. The DNA of the CDR3 is TGCAGTGGGGCCCTAGCCAAAAACATTCAGTACTTC.

In this sample, this clonotype turned up a few times. The chain recombines TRBV15 with TRBJ2-7, with unresolved D. V was trimmed by 1 base and J by 5 bases, leaving 9 bases between them. This CDR3 spans 13 amino acids. From germline, CDR1 is LNHNV and CDR2 YYDKDF (reference sequence). The CDR3 sequence: CATSRVGIDEQYF. The CDR3 DNA sequence: TGTGCCACCAGCAGAGTGGGGATCGACGAGCAGTACTTC.

The chain is built from TRBV20-1 and TRBJ2-7; 8 bases fit TRBD2. This CDR3 spans 13 amino acids. The germline gives CDR1 DFQATT, CDR2 SNEGSKA (reference sequence). After removal of 3 bases from V and 3 bases from J, the junction contained 4 bases not matched to a gene. This chain's CDR3 is CSASGRAVYEQYF. In nucleotides, the CDR3 is TGCAGTGCTAGCGGGAGGGCGGTCTACGAGCAGTACTTC.

CDR3 residues: CSAQGTSTYTGELFF. The CDR3, as DNA: TGCAGTGCTCAGGGGACTAGCACTTACACCGGGGAGCTGTTTTTT. This chain links TRBV20-1 with TRBJ2-2; 9 positions agree with TRBD2. Unmatched junction bases numbered 7, after V lost 5 bases and J lost 3 bases. The germline CDR1 and CDR2 sequences are DFQATT and SNEGSKA (reference sequence). This CDR3 is built from 15 residues.